Below are 12 T cell receptor beta chains sequenced from a single sample in a study of beta chain features in type 1 diabetes (dated by TCRdb to 2016 to 2019). Overall study outcomes, separate from this receptor: In all four CD4+ subsets, TCRB CDR3 length was moderately but significantly shorter in type 1 diabetes patients.

These TCRs' antigens remain unknown. Library generation was performed with the immunoSEQ multiplex PCR assay. The High Capacity cDNA Reverse Transcription Kit was used to reverse transcribe all of the isolated RNA, meaning that expressed TCRB transcripts were what got sequenced. This is the immuneACCESS table as TCRdb keeps it, with only in-frame sequences that have V and J called. A part of the clones is gone; compared with another copy, unresolved V genes explain less than half, and the rest is unexplained. Counted in this sample were 120,000 or so clones; approximately 15% of them appeared once. Clones ranked in the top ten supply about 2.4% of the sample. The sample comprised central memory CD4+ T cells from blood. These receptors were obtained from a man aged 18 to 29 with type 1 diabetes.

The V gene is TRBV2, the J gene TRBJ2-3; 7 bases are a match to TRBD1. With 0 bases clipped from V and 4 bases from J, the junction kept 1 base outside the gene matches. The CDR3 consists of 14 residues. Germline lookup yields CDR1 SNHLY and CDR2 FYNNEI. The CDR3 sequence is CASSEATGADTQYF. CDR3 DNA: TGTGCCAGCAGTGAAGCTACAGGGGCAGATACGCAGTATTTT.

This clone turned up a few times. This sequence joins TRBV5-6 and TRBJ1-5; 7 nucleotides agree with TRBD1. The germline V gene encodes CDR1 SGHDT and CDR2 YYEEEE. The CDR3 is 15 amino acids. Germline trimming cut 3 bases from V and 5 bases from J; bases unmatched to any gene: 8. CDR3 in DNA: TGTGCCAGCAGCTCCCTTACAGGGACAGATCAGCCCCAGCATTTT. This codes for CASSSLTGTDQPQHF.

This clone was seen only a few times. The chain links TRBV28 to TRBJ1-2; D is unresolved. V was clipped by 5 bases and J by 4 bases, with 17 bases between them. CDR1 is MDHEN and CDR2 is SYDVKM in the germline V gene. CDR3 length: 15 amino acids. CDR3 sequence reads: CASSVLQRKSYGYTF. DNA for the CDR3: TGTGCCAGCAGTGTCCTCCAGAGGAAATCCTATGGCTACACCTTC.

V is TRBV5-1 and J is TRBJ2-5; D gene unclear. Germline CDR1 is SGHRS and CDR2 is YFSETQ. V lost 3 bases, J lost 2 bases, and 11 bases lay in between. The CDR3 consists of 14 residues. The CDR3: CASSWGSQQETQYF. The CDR3 DNA follows: TGCGCCAGCAGCTGGGGATCGCAACAAGAGACCCAGTACTTC.

This chain connects TRBV5-4 to TRBJ1-2; the D gene is possibly TRBD1 (5 bases). The germline V gene encodes CDR1 SGHNT and CDR2 YYREEE (reference sequence). The CDR3 extends over 16 amino acids. The V end was cut by 4 bases, the J end by 2 bases, with 18 bases between. The CDR3 DNA is TGTGCCAGCAGCGGGAAAACAGGAGGACCCAACTATGGCTACACCTTC. This gives the protein CASSGKTGGPNYGYTF.

This chain links TRBV2 with TRBJ1-6; no reliable D call. The V end lost 5 bases, the J end lost 9 bases, and 11 bases lay between the germline ends. CDR1 SNHLY and CDR2 FYNNEI come from the germline V gene. The CDR3 totals 13 residues. CDR3 in DNA: TGTGCCAGCAGTATAAGCCTAAGTTCACCCCTCCACTTT. Encoded protein: CASSISLSSPLHF.

J is TRBJ2-3 and V is TRBV2; maybe TRBD2 (6 bases). Germline V gene data show CDR1 as SNHLY and CDR2 as FYNNEI. There are 15 residues in the CDR3. Trimming took off 7 bases at V and 0 bases at J, with 14 bases between the two ends. The CDR3 bases are TGTGCCAGCACCCGGCTAGCGTCTAGCACAGATACGCAGTATTTT. Residues: CASTRLASSTDTQYF.

This clone was seen ten or more times. J is TRBJ2-1 and V is TRBV7-2; TRBD2 matches 11 bases. The germline V gene encodes CDR1 SGHTA and CDR2 FQGNSA. Trimming removed 5 bases from V and 11 bases from J; junction bases left unmatched: 5. The CDR3 has 13 residues. The CDR3 nucleotides are TGTGCCAGCAGCCAGACTAGCGGGAATCAGCAGTTCTTC. It translates to CASSQTSGNQQFF. The full variable domain, with the rest looked up from reference TRBV7-2 and TRBJ2-1, is GAGVSQSPSNKVTEKGKDVELRCDPISGHTALYWYRQSLGQGLEFLIYFQGNSAPDKSGLPSDRFSAERTGGSVSTLTIQRTQQEDSAVYLCASSQTSGNQQFFGPGTRLTVL.

In its sample, this clone was seen a few times. This CDR3 is CAWGKLAGGADTQYF. The CDR3 nucleotides read TGTGCCTGGGGCAAACTAGCGGGAGGTGCGGATACGCAGTATTTT. The chain employs TRBV30 and TRBJ2-3; 12 bases line up with TRBD2. This CDR3 region has 15 residues. Germline CDR1 is GTSNPN and CDR2 is SVGIG (reference sequence). V lost 5 bases and J lost 6; bases outside the gene matches: 9.

The chain has TRBV6-5 and TRBJ1-2, with D perhaps matching TRBD1 (5 bases). The V and J ends lost 5 bases and 2 bases respectively, with 9 bases between them. The CDR3 spans 13 residues. Germline CDR1 reads MNHEY; CDR2 reads SVGAGI. CDR3 coding DNA: TGTGCCAGCAGTGGGACGGGAAACTATGGCTACACCTTC. This codes for CASSGTGNYGYTF.

This clone was detected a few times. The chain recombines TRBV29-1 with TRBJ1-1, with no clear D. V was pared by 6 bases and J by 2 bases, with 10 bases between. Germline V CDR1 and CDR2: SQVTM, ANQGSEA. This CDR3 has 12 residues. The CDR3 spells CSVMRANTEAFF. The CDR3 DNA reads as TGCAGCGTCATGCGAGCCAACACTGAAGCTTTCTTT.

CDR3 nucleotide sequence: TGTGCCAGCTCACCTCTGACAGAAGAGACCCAGTACTTC. This codes for CASSPLTEETQYF. The V and J genes are TRBV18 and TRBJ2-5; possible D gene TRBD1, 5 bases. The CDR3 consists of 13 residues. In germline, CDR1 is KGHSH, CDR2 LQKENI. With 3 bases removed from V and 3 bases from J, the gap between germline ends came to 8 bases.